This paragraph reports one TCR beta chain. Its antigen remains unknown. Target depth was 1 in 200,000 to 1 in 1 million T cells, about 10x per clonotype. Here immunoSEQ multiplex PCR was the method, and the copy in TCRdb shows in-frame clones only, minus some. The data hold approximately 130,000 clones, with roughly 80% observed a single time. This record comes from a study of cytotoxic CD8 clonotypes in ibrutinib-treated CLL. Whole-study context: The sample average was approximately 260,000 productive templates and roughly 90,000 productive rearrangements.

Overall study findings and caveats: Clonality was elevated at ibrutinib response and had returned toward baseline at progression.

Sequenced material: PBMCs, taken after 24 months of ibrutinib treatment. This clonotype was sampled from a human donor with chronic lymphocytic leukemia.

The CDR3 spells CASSVDDYGYTF. CDR3 nucleotide sequence: TGTGCCAGCAGCGTAGATGACTATGGCTACACCTTC. V usage is TRBV9 and J usage is TRBJ1-2; no firm D call. Germline CDR1 SGDLS, CDR2 YYNGEE. With 0 bases removed from V and 3 bases from J, the gap between germline ends came to 3 bases. CDR3 size: 12 residues.